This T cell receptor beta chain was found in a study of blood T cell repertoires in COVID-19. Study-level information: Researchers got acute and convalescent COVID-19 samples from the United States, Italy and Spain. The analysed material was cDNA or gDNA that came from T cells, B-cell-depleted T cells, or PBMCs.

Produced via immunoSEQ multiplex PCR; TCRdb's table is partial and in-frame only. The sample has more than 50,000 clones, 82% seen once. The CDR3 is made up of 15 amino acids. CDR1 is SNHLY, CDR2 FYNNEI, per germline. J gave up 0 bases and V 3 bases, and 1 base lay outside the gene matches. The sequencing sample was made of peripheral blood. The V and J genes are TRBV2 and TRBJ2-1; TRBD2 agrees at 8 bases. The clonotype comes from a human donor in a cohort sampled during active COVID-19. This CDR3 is CASSDGGVSYNEQFF. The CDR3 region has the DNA TGTGCCAGCAGTGACGGGGGGGTCTCCTACAATGAGCAGTTCTTC. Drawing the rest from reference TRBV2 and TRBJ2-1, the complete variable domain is EPEVTQTPSHQVTQMGQEVILRCVPISNHLYFYWYRQILGQKVEFLVSFYNNEISEKSEIFDDQFSVERPDGSNFTLKIRSTKLEDSAMYFCASSDGGVSYNEQFFGPGTRLTVL.